Shown below are 5 T cell receptor beta chains from a single sample sequenced in a study of shared clonotypes between healthy human individuals. Method: immunoSEQ multiplex PCR; TCRdb's copy keeps in-frame clones and lacks some. Counted here are millions of clones, roughly 96% occurring once; the ten biggest clones make up 0.1% to 0.15%. The sequenced sample was naive CD4+ T cells sorted from blood. Subset: CD45RA+ positively selected. These receptor sequences come from a young man in good health.

The V and J genes are TRBV5-6 and TRBJ1-2, with D tentatively TRBD1 (5 bases). V shed 4 bases and J shed 3 bases, with 16 bases lying between them. The CDR3 has 15 residues. The germline CDR1 and CDR2 sequences are SGHDT and YYEEEE. The CDR3 region is CASSPLQETYYGYTF. The CDR3 DNA reads as TGTGCCAGCAGCCCGTTACAGGAGACCTACTATGGCTACACCTTC.

The gene calls are TRBV6-6 and TRBJ2-5, with D tentatively TRBD2 (7 bases). The CDR3 is 13 residues long. V lost 7 bases and J 4 bases, leaving 13 bases between the germline ends. Germline CDR1 is MNHNY and CDR2 is SVGAGI (reference sequence). In DNA form, the CDR3 reads TGTGCCAGCACCCAAGGGGGGGCAGAGACCCAGTACTTC. This sequence encodes CASTQGGAETQYF.

Worth noting for this clone: The same CDR3 also results from other DNA sequences found in this sample. This chain links TRBV7-9 with TRBJ2-7, with 9 bases aligning to TRBD2. The V and J ends lost 3 bases and 5 bases, in that order; junction bases with no gene match: 5. CDR3 length: 14 amino acids. Looked up from germline, CDR1 is SEHNR and CDR2 is FQNEAQ (reference sequence). CDR3 sequence: CASSLGSGRDEQYF. CDR3 bases: TGTGCCAGCAGCTTGGGTAGCGGGAGAGACGAGCAGTACTTC.

This chain connects TRBV10-2 to TRBJ2-2, with TRBD1 identical over 8 bases. V gave up 6 bases and J gave up 4 bases; unmatched junction bases: 7. Germline-derived CDR1 and CDR2 are WSHSY and SAAADI. The length of the CDR3 is 15 residues. The CDR3 DNA follows: TGCGCCAGCAGAGTTGACAGGGGAGGCACCGGGGAGCTGTTTTTT. Its protein product is CASRVDRGGTGELFF.

The genes are TRBV19 and TRBJ1-3; D may be TRBD1 (6 bases). The CDR3 sequence is 13 residues long. V was pared by 10 bases and J by 0 bases, with 10 bases between. CDR1 and CDR2 from the germline V gene are LNHDA and SQIVND (reference sequence). CDR3 DNA sequence: TGTGCCACTCCGGACAGCTCTGGAAACACCATATATTTT. This encodes CATPDSSGNTIYF.